These T cell receptor beta chains were read from a single sample in a study of shared clonotypes between healthy human individuals. The table came from immunoSEQ multiplex PCR; TCRdb's copy has only in-frame clones and leaves some out. The repertoire holds fewer than 1.6 million clones, with roughly 98.5% as singletons. Source material: naive CD4+ T cells sorted from blood. These receptors came from a man aged 30 to 45 in good health. CDR3s include the opening cysteine and the closing phenylalanine or tryptophan. Fields, in order: D gene, J gene, V gene, clone size, CDR3 DNA, CDR3 protein. The D gene is left open where the match is weak. For some rows the clone size is stated as once, few or many, or as a class when expanded; others skip it.

>NA|TRBJ2-7|TRBV19|NA
TGTGCCAGTACCGTGAACGGCAACTCCTACGAGCAGTACTTC
CASTVNGNSYEQYF
>TRBD1|TRBJ2-4|TRBV10-2|NA
TGCGCCAGCAGTGAGTCGATAGGGGGCCGAGCCAAAAACATTCAGTACTTC
CASSESIGGRAKNIQYF
>TRBD1|TRBJ1-1|TRBV7-6|NA
TGTGCCAGCAGGGGGACAGGGATGAACACTGAAGCTTTCTTT
CASRGTGMNTEAFF
>NA|TRBJ2-1|TRBV25-1|NA
TGTGCCAGCGTCAGGAGCGGTTCCTACAATGAGCAGTTCTTC
CASVRSGSYNEQFF
>NA|TRBJ1-5|TRBV30|NA
TGTGCCTGGAGTGCCGGGACGGACCACAATCAGCCCCAGCATTTT
CAWSAGTDHNQPQHF
>NA|TRBJ2-1|TRBV5-1|NA
TGCGCCAGCAGCTTGGGTGGGTTGGGGCATGAGCAGTTCTTC
CASSLGGLGHEQFF
>NA|TRBJ1-3|TRBV14|NA
TGTGCCAGCAGCCCTTGGGACCTCCGATCTGGAAACACCATATATTTT
CASSPWDLRSGNTIYF
>NA|TRBJ1-1|TRBV29-1|NA
TGCAGCGTTGAGGGGGGAGGGACTGAAGCTTTCTTT
CSVEGGGTEAFF
>TRBD1|TRBJ2-2|TRBV5-1|NA
TGCGCCAGCAGCTCGCCCACAGGGGGAGTAACCGGGGAGCTGTTTTTT
CASSSPTGGVTGELFF
>NA|TRBJ2-3|TRBV7-9|NA
TGTGCCAGCAGCTTAGGGGGCAGTCGCCCCACAGATACGCAGTATTTT
CASSLGGSRPTDTQYF
>NA|TRBJ2-1|TRBV7-8|NA
TGTGCCAGCAGCGAGGGCCGGGTGGTAGATGAGCAGTTCTTC
CASSEGRVVDEQFF
>NA|TRBJ2-7|TRBV13|once
TGTGCCAGCAGCCCGGTCCAACCTTTTAGCGAGCAGTACTTC
CASSPVQPFSEQYF
>NA|TRBJ2-1|TRBV5-1|NA
TGCGCCAGCAGCGCCAGGGGAAATGAGCAGTTCTTC
CASSARGNEQFF
>TRBD2|TRBJ2-1|TRBV2|NA
TGTGCCAGCAGCCCGGGTTTGGTGGGAGGGAGAGAGCAGTTCTTC
CASSPGLVGGREQFF
>TRBD1|TRBJ2-7|TRBV10-3|NA
TGTGCCATCAGTGAGGACAGGGGGCGATACGAGCAGTACTTC
CAISEDRGRYEQYF
>TRBD2|TRBJ2-1|TRBV7-8|NA
TGTGCCAGCAGCTGGCTAACTAGCGCCCGAACCGACAATGAGCAGTTCTTC
CASSWLTSARTDNEQFF
>NA|TRBJ2-5|TRBV5-8|NA
TGTGCCAGCAGCGAGACAGTAAACCAAGAGACCCAGTACTTC
CASSETVNQETQYF
>NA|TRBJ2-3|TRBV28|NA
TGTGCCAGCAGTTTTGGCGGGTTAGGAAACACAGATACGCAGTATTTT
CASSFGGLGNTDTQYF
>TRBD2|TRBJ2-5|TRBV5-1|NA
TGCGCCAGCAGCTCAATTAGCGGGATTGTTGCGACCCAGTACTTC
CASSSISGIVATQYF
>NA|TRBJ1-1|TRBV6-5|NA
TGTGCCAGCAGGGGGGGCACTGAAGCTTTCTTT
CASRGGTEAFF
>TRBD2|TRBJ2-3|TRBV5-5|NA
TGTGCCAGCAGCCCCCAGGGAGGGGCCCCCACAGATACGCAGTATTTT
CASSPQGGAPTDTQYF
>TRBD1|TRBJ2-5|TRBV6-6|NA
TGTGCCAGCAGGACAGGGGCAGAGACCCAGTACTTC
CASRTGAETQYF
>NA|TRBJ2-7|TRBV19|NA
TGTGCCAGTAGTGCGGGACAGCCGCCCTACGAGCAGTACTTC
CASSAGQPPYEQYF
>NA|TRBJ2-6|TRBV15|NA
TGTGCCACCAGCAGTCGGGGTTCTGGGGCCAACGTCCTGACTTTC
CATSSRGSGANVLTF
>TRBD2|TRBJ2-7|TRBV6-1|NA
TGTGCCAGCAGATTAAGCGGGGGGAAGGGAATCGAGCAGTACTTC
CASRLSGGKGIEQYF
>TRBD1|TRBJ2-2|TRBV19|NA
TGTGCCAGTAGCTCTGACAGGGGGTATTTAACCGGGGAGCTGTTTTTT
CASSSDRGYLTGELFF
>NA|TRBJ2-4|TRBV7-9|NA
TGTGCCAGCAGCCGCGAGGGCGCCAAAAACATTCAGTACTTC
CASSREGAKNIQYF
>TRBD2|TRBJ2-7|TRBV5-1|once
TGCGCCAGCAGCTTTACTAGCGGATCCTACGAGCAGTACTTC
CASSFTSGSYEQYF
>TRBD1|TRBJ2-7|TRBV5-1|NA
TGCGCCAGCAGCTTAGGACAGGTCGACGAGCAGTACTTC
CASSLGQVDEQYF
>TRBD2|TRBJ2-1|TRBV4-1|NA
TGCGCCAGCAGCCAACCTAGCGGGAGAGAAAGCTCCTACAATGAGCAGTTCTTC
CASSQPSGRESSYNEQFF
>NA|TRBJ2-1|TRBV7-9|NA
TGTGCCAGCAGCCCAGTCTTCGGCGGGATGACTAGGGAGCAGTTCTTC
CASSPVFGGMTREQFF
>TRBD1|TRBJ2-6|TRBV9|NA
TGTGCCAGCAGCTTCTACGACAGGGCGGCTGGGGCCAACGTCCTGACTTTC
CASSFYDRAAGANVLTF
>TRBD2|TRBJ2-7|TRBV7-2|NA
TGTGCCAGCAGCATTAGCGGGAGGGCGAACGAGCAGTACTTC
CASSISGRANEQYF
>TRBD2|TRBJ2-1|TRBV9|NA
TGTGCCAGCAGCCTCCTAGCGGCCTCCAATGAGCAGTTCTTC
CASSLLAASNEQFF
>NA|TRBJ1-5|TRBV28|few
TGTGCCAGCAGCCGTCGAGGGTACAGCAATCAGCCCCAGCATTTT
CASSRRGYSNQPQHF
>NA|TRBJ2-7|TRBV29-1|NA
TGCAGCGTTTGCACAGACTTGTACGAGCAGTACTTC
CSVCTDLYEQYF
>TRBD1|TRBJ2-1|TRBV27|NA
TGTGCCAGCAGTCACCCGGGACAGGGGAACAATGAGCAGTTCTTC
CASSHPGQGNNEQFF
>NA|TRBJ1-1|TRBV6-1|NA
TGTGCCAGCAGTCCGGGGAGGTGGACTGAAGCTTTCTTT
CASSPGRWTEAFF
>TRBD2|TRBJ2-7|TRBV11-3|once
TGTGCCAGCAGCTTACGCGGGGGCTACGAGCAGTACTTC
CASSLRGGYEQYF
>NA|TRBJ1-2|TRBV7-8|NA
TGTGCCAGCAGCTTACGCCGGCTCCCCCTAAACTATGGCTACACCTTC
CASSLRRLPLNYGYTF
>NA|TRBJ2-7|TRBV2|NA
TGTGCCAGCAGACCAGATAGGGCAGGTCAGTACGAGCAGTACTTC
CASRPDRAGQYEQYF
>TRBD1|TRBJ2-7|TRBV9|NA
TGTGCCAGCAGCGTTTGGTTACCCTCCGGGACAGGGGGCGAGCAGTACTTC
CASSVWLPSGTGGEQYF
>TRBD1|TRBJ2-2|TRBV6-1|NA
TGTGCCAGCACCGACAGGGGGCGAACCGGGGAGCTGTTTTTT
CASTDRGRTGELFF
>NA|TRBJ2-1|TRBV5-4|NA
TGTGCCAGCAGCATATCAGGGAGCTCCTACAATGAGCAGTTCTTC
CASSISGSSYNEQFF
>TRBD2|TRBJ2-6|TRBV28|NA
TGTGCCAGCAGTTCATCGGGAGGGGCTGGGGCCAACGTCCTGACTTTC
CASSSSGGAGANVLTF
>NA|TRBJ1-4|TRBV5-5|NA
TGTGCCAGCAGCTTGGCGGGACTTATTGCAACTAATGAAAAACTGTTTTTT
CASSLAGLIATNEKLFF
>TRBD1|TRBJ2-7|TRBV27|NA
TGTGCCAGCAGTGACTATCTTAGGACAGGTTCCTACGAGCAGTACTTC
CASSDYLRTGSYEQYF
>TRBD1|TRBJ1-1|TRBV5-1|NA
TGCGCCAGCAGCAGAGGGACAGGGGTATGGAGCACTGAAGCTTTCTTT
CASSRGTGVWSTEAFF
>NA|TRBJ2-1|TRBV27|NA
TGTGCCAGCAGTTCCTTCTATCATGAGCAGTTCTTC
CASSSFYHEQFF
>NA|TRBJ2-2|TRBV9|NA
TGTGCCAGCAGCGTAGTCCCGGTTTTGGTAACAGGAGCCACCGGGGAGCTGTTTTTT
CASSVVPVLVTGATGELFF
>TRBD2|TRBJ2-3|TRBV7-7|NA
TGTGCCAGCAGCCAGTTGACTAGCGGGTCCACAGATACGCAGTATTTT
CASSQLTSGSTDTQYF
>TRBD1|TRBJ2-1|TRBV29-1|NA
TGCAGCGGCGACCTACCGGACAGGGGAAACAATGAGCAGTTCTTC
CSGDLPDRGNNEQFF
>NA|TRBJ2-2|TRBV6-6|once
TGTGCCAGCACCAGAAGTGGCGGAGCGGCCACCGGGGAGCTGTTTTTT
CASTRSGGAATGELFF
>TRBD1|TRBJ1-1|TRBV5-6|NA
TGTGCCAGCAGCGACTGGACAGGGAGGAGGACTGAAGCTTTCTTT
CASSDWTGRRTEAFF